These T cell receptor beta chains were read from a single sample in a study of blood T cell repertoires in COVID-19. Here immunoSEQ multiplex PCR was the method, and the copy in TCRdb shows in-frame clones only, minus some. The sample lists under 200,000 clones; around 85% were seen once. The sequenced sample consisted of peripheral blood. These TCRs come from a woman aged 70-85 years with acute or convalescent COVID-19. The CDR3 runs from the conserved cysteine through the conserved F or W. The D gene is left open where the match is weak. Some rows have no size entry. The others give once, few or many, or a class for an expanded clone.

V: TRBV3-1/TRBV3-2; size: -; J: TRBJ1-5; D: -; DNA: TGTGCCAGCAGCCAAGACGGGAATAGCAATCAGCCCCAGCATTTT; CDR3: CASSQDGNSNQPQHF
V: TRBV9; size: -; J: TRBJ2-1; D: -; DNA: TGTGCCAGCACCCGGGGTGTCCTTCACTACAATGAGCAGTTCTTC; CDR3: CASTRGVLHYNEQFF
V: TRBV28; size: -; J: TRBJ1-2; D: TRBD1; DNA: TGTGCCAGCAGTTTGGGACAGGACTCTGGCTACACCTTC; CDR3: CASSLGQDSGYTF
V: TRBV20-1; size: -; J: TRBJ1-2; D: -; DNA: TGCAGGGGGAGGGAATCAAGTGGCTACACCTTC; CDR3: CRGRESSGYTF
V: TRBV7-2; size: -; J: TRBJ2-3; D: TRBD2; DNA: TGTGCCAGCAGTCCTACTAGCGGGAGTTTCTCAGATACGCAGTATTTT; CDR3: CASSPTSGSFSDTQYF
V: TRBV6-5; size: -; J: TRBJ1-6; D: TRBD1; DNA: TGTGCCAGCAGTACCGGGACAGGGAATTCACCCCTCCACTTT; CDR3: CASSTGTGNSPLHF
V: TRBV27; size: -; J: TRBJ1-3; D: -; DNA: TGTGCCAGCAGTTCCACAGGTCTGTCCCCCAGCTCTGGAAACACCATATATTTT; CDR3: CASSSTGLSPSSGNTIYF
V: TRBV19; size: -; J: TRBJ2-1; D: -; DNA: TGTGCCAGTACCACAAGACTAGGAGAATACAATGAGCAGTTCTTC; CDR3: CASTTRLGEYNEQFF
V: TRBV14; size: once; J: TRBJ2-7; D: -; DNA: TGTGCCAGCAGCCAAGACCGCGGAGGTCACGAGCAGTACTTC; CDR3: CASSQDRGGHEQYF
V: TRBV7-9; size: -; J: TRBJ2-2; D: TRBD1; DNA: TGTGCCAGCAGCTATAGACAGGGGGTGAACACCGGGGAGCTGTTTTTT; CDR3: CASSYRQGVNTGELFF
V: TRBV9; size: -; J: TRBJ2-3; D: TRBD1; DNA: TGTGCCAGCAGCGTAGACAGGGGGGCCACAGATACGCAGTATTTT; CDR3: CASSVDRGATDTQYF
V: TRBV4-3; size: once; J: TRBJ2-5; D: TRBD2; DNA: TGCGCCAGCAGCCAAGATTATTTTAGCGGGGGGCACCAAGAGACCCAGTACTTC; CDR3: CASSQDYFSGGHQETQYF
V: TRBV2; size: -; J: TRBJ2-3; D: TRBD2; DNA: TGTGCCAGCAGTCGGACTAGCGGGGGGGATGTAGATACGCAGTATTTT; CDR3: CASSRTSGGDVDTQYF
V: TRBV7-2; size: once; J: TRBJ2-7; D: TRBD2; DNA: TGTGCCAGCAGCTCGGGACTAGCGGGGAGCAGCTCCTACGAGCAGTACTTC; CDR3: CASSSGLAGSSSYEQYF
V: TRBV7-2; size: -; J: TRBJ2-7; D: TRBD1; DNA: TGTGCCAGCAGCTTACCGACAGGGGCTGCCTACGAGCAGTACTTC; CDR3: CASSLPTGAAYEQYF
V: TRBV2; size: -; J: TRBJ1-1; D: -; DNA: TGTGCCAGCAGTGAAGTGTCCCAGGGCGGGGTACGGGCTTTCTTT; CDR3: CASSEVSQGGVRAFF
V: TRBV19; size: once; J: TRBJ2-4; D: -; DNA: TGTGCCAGTAGTATTCACCTCTTTGGGCAGCTTCTAGCCAAAAACATTCAGTACTTC; CDR3: CASSIHLFGQLLAKNIQYF
V: TRBV5-4; size: few; J: TRBJ1-6; D: TRBD1; DNA: TGTGCCAGCAGCTCGGGAGGACAGGGTGGTTCACCCCTCCACTTT; CDR3: CASSSGGQGGSPLHF
V: TRBV10-2; size: -; J: TRBJ1-2; D: TRBD1; DNA: TGCGCCAGCAGGTCCGGGACAGGGTTTGGCTACACCTTC; CDR3: CASRSGTGFGYTF
V: TRBV6-6; size: -; J: TRBJ2-1; D: -; DNA: TGTGCCAGCAGTTACCCTGAGGCAGGGAACGAGCAGTTCTTC; CDR3: CASSYPEAGNEQFF
V: TRBV29-1; size: -; J: TRBJ2-1; D: -; DNA: TGCAGCGTTGTCCCCCGCTTGAATTCAGGGCCCCATGAGCAGTTCTTC; CDR3: CSVVPRLNSGPHEQFF
V: TRBV19; size: -; J: TRBJ2-7; D: TRBD2; DNA: TGTGCCAGTAGTACTAGCGGGGCTACCTACGAGCAGTACTTC; CDR3: CASSTSGATYEQYF
V: TRBV5-1; size: -; J: TRBJ2-5; D: -; DNA: TGCGCCAGCAGCTTGGCCGGGCAGGGAATAGAGACCCAGTACTTC; CDR3: CASSLAGQGIETQYF